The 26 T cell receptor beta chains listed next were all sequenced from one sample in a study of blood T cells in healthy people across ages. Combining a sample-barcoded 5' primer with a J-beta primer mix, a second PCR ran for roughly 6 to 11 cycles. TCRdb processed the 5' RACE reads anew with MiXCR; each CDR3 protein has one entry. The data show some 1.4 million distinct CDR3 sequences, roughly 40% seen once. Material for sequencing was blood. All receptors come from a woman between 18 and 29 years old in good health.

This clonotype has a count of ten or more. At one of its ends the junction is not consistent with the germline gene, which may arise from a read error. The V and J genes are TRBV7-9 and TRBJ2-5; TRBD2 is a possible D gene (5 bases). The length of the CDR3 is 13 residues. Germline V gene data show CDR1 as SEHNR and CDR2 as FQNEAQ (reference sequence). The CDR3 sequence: CASSLAGVETQYF. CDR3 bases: TGTGCCAGCAGTTTAGCCGGGGTAGAGACCCAGTACTTC.

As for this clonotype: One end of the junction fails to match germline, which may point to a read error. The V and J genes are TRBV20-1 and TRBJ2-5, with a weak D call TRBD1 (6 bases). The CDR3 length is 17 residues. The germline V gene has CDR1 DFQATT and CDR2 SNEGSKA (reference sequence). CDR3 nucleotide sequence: TGCAGTGCTGGGCTCTTTGGGGACAACTATATTCAAGAGACCCAGTACTTT. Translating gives CSAGLFGDNYIQETQYF.

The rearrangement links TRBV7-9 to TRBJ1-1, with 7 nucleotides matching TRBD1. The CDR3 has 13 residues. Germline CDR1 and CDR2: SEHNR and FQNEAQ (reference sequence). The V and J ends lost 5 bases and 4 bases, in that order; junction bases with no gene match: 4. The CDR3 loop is CASSPEGATEAFF. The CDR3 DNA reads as TGTGCCAGCAGCCCAGAGGGGGCCACTGAAGCTTTCTTT.

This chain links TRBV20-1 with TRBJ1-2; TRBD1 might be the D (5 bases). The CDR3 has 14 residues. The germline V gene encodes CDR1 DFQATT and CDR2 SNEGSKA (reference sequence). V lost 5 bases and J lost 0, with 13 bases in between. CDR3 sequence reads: CSADDSEANYGYTF. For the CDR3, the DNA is TGCAGTGCTGACGACAGCGAGGCTAACTATGGCTACACCTTC.

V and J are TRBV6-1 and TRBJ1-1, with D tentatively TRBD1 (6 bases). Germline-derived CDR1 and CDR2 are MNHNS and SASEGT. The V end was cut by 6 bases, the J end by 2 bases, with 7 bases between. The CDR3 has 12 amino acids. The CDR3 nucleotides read TGTGCCAGCAGGGACAGAAACACTGAAGCTTTCTTT. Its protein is CASRDRNTEAFF.

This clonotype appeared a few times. CDR3 DNA sequence: TGTGCCAGCAGCCCTTCTCGGGGGAATGAGCAGTTCTTC. Protein: CASSPSRGNEQFF. This sequence joins TRBV13 and TRBJ2-1; possibly TRBD2 for D (6 bases). The germline V gene has CDR1 PRHDT and CDR2 FYEKMQ (reference sequence). V dropped 5 bases and J dropped 7 bases, with 12 bases sitting between them. CDR3 length equals 13 residues.

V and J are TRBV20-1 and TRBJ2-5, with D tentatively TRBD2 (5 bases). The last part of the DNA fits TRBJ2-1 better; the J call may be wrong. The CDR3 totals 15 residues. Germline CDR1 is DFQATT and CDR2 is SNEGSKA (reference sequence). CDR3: CSARDSSLYQETQFF. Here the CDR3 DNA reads TGCAGTGCTAGAGATTCTAGCCTGTACCAAGAGACCCAGTTCTTC.

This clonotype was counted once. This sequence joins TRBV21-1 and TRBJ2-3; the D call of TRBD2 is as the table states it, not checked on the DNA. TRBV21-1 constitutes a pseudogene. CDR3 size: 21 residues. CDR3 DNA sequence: TGTGCCAGCAGCCTGCGAAAAGGTAGCGGGAGGATTGCCTTAAGCACAGATACGCAGTATTTT. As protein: CASSLRKGSGRIALSTDTQYF.

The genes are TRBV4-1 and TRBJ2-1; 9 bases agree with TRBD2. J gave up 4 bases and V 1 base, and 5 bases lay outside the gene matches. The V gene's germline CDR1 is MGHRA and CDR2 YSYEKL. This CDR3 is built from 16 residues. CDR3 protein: CASSQGPSGIYNEQFF. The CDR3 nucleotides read TGCGCCAGCAGCCAAGGACCTAGCGGGATATACAATGAGCAGTTCTTC.

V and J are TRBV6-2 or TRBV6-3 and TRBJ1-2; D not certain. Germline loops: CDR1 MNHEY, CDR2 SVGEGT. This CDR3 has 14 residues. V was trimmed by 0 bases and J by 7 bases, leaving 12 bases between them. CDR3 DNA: TGTGCCAGCAGTTACTCAGCCCTAGGTGGTGGCTACACCTTC. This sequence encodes CASSYSALGGGYTF.

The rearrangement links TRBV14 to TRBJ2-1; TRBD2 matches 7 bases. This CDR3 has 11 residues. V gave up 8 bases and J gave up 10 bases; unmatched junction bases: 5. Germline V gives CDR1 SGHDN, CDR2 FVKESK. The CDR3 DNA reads TGTGCCAGCGGAGCGGGGCGCGAGCAGTTCTTC. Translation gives CASGAGREQFF. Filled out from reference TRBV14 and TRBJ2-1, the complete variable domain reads EAGVTQFPSHSVIEKGQTVTLRCDPISGHDNLYWYRRVMGKEIKFLLHFVKESKQDESGMPNNRFLAERTGGTYSTLKVQPAELEDSGVYFCASGAGREQFFGPGTRLTVL.

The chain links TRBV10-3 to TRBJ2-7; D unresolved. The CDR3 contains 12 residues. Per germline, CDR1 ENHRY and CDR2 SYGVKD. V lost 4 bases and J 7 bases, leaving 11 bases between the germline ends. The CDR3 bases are TGTGCCATCAGTGCAAACAATAATGAGCAGTACTTC. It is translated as CAISANNNEQYF.

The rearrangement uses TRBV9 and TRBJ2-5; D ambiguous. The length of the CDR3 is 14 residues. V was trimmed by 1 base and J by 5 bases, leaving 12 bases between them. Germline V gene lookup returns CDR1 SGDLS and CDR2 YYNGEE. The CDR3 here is CASSVRSSWETQYF. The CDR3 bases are TGTGCCAGCAGCGTACGATCCAGCTGGGAGACCCAGTACTTC.

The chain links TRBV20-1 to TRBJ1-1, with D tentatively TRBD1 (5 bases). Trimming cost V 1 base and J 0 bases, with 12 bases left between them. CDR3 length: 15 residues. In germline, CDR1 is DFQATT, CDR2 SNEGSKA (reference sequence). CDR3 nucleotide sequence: TGCAGTGCTAGAGGGGGCGGTCGGGTGAACACTGAAGCTTTCTTT. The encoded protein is CSARGGGRVNTEAFF.

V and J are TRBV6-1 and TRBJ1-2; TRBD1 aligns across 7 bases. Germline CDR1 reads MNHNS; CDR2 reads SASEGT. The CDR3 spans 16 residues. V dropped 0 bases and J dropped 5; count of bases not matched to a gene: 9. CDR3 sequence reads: CASSEAFGTETYGYTF. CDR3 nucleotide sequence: TGTGCCAGCAGTGAAGCATTCGGGACAGAGACTTATGGCTACACCTTC.

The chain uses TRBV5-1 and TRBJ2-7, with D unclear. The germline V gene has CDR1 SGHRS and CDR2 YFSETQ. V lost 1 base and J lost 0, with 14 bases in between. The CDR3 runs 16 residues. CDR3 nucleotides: TGCGCCAGCAGCTTGTTATGGCCTGGAGACTCCTACGAGCAGTACTTC. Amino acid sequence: CASSLLWPGDSYEQYF.

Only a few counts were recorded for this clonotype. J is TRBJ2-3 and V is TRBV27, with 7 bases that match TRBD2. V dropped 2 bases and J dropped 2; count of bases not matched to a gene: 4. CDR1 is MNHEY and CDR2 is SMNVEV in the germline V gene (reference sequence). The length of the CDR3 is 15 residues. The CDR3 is CASSLGAGDTDTQYF. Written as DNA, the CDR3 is TGTGCCAGCAGTTTAGGGGCGGGGGACACAGATACGCAGTATTTT.

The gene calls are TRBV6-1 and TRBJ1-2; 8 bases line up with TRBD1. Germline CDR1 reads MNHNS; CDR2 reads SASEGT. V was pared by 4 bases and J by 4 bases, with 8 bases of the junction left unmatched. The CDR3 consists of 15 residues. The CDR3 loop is CASSAPDRASYGYTF. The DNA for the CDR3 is TGTGCCAGCAGTGCCCCGGACAGGGCATCCTATGGCTACACCTTC.

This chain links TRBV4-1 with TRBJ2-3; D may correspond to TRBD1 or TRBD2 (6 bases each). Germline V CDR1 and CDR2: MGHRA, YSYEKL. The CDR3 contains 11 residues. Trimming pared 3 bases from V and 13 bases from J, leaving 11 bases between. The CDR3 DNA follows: TGCGCCAGCAGCCACGCGGAGGGGGAGTATTTT. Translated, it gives CASSHAEGEYF.

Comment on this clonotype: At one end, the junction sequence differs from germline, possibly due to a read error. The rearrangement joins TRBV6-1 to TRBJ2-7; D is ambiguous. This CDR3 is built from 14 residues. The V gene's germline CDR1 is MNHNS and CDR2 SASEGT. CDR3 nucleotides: TGTGCCAGCAGTCCTAGACAATCCTCCTACGGGCAGTACTTC. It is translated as CASSPRQSSYGQYF.

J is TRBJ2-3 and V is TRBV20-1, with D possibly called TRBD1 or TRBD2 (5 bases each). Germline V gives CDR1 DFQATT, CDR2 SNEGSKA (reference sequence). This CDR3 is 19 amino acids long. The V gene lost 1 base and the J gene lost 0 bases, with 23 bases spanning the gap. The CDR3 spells CSARVKPKPGTISTDTQYF. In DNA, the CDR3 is TGCAGTGCTAGAGTCAAGCCTAAACCCGGGACCATTAGCACAGATACGCAGTATTTT.

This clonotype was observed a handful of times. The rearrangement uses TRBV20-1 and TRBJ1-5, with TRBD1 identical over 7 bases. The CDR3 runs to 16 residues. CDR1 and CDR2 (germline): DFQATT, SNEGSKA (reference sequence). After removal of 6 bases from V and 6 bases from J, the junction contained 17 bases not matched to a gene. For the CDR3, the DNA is TGCAGTGCCCCTAGTTGGAGGGGGCAAGAGGGTCAGCCCCAGCATTTT. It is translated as CSAPSWRGQEGQPQHF.

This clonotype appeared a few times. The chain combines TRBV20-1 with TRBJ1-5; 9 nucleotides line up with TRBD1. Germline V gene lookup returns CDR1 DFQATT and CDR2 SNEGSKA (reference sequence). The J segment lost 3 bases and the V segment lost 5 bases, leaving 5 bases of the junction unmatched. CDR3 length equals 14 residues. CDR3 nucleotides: TGCAGTGCTCGGGGGGACAGGGACAATCAGCCCCAGCATTTT. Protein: CSARGDRDNQPQHF.

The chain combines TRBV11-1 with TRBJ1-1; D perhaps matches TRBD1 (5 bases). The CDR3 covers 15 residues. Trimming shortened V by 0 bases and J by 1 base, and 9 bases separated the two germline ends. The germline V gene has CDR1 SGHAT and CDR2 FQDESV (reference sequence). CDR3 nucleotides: TGTGCCAGCAGCTTAGCGTCGGGGACGAACACTGAAGCTTTCTTT. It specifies CASSLASGTNTEAFF.

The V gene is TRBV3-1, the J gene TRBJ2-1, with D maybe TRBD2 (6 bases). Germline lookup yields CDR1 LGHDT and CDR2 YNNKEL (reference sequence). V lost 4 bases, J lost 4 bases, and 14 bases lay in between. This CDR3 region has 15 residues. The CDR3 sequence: CASSPTGGEYNEQFF. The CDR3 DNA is TGTGCCAGCAGCCCAACCGGGGGAGAATACAATGAGCAGTTCTTC.

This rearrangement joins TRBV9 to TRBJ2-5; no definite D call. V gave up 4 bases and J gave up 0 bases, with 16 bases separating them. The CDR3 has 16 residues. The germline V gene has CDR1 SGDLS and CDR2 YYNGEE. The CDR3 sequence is CASSPRSALNQETQYF. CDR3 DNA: TGTGCCAGCAGCCCCCGGAGCGCCTTGAACCAAGAGACCCAGTACTTC.